This T cell receptor beta chain was found in a study of shared T cell receptors in the human thymus. TCRdb's table, derived via immunoSEQ multiplex PCR, lists solely in-frame clones and lacks some. This table holds approximately 580,000 clones, around 82% found once. The CDR3 has 16 amino acids. Germline V gene sequence: CDR1 ENHRY, CDR2 SYGVKD. V gave up 0 bases and J gave up 2 bases, with 11 bases separating them. The same data also went into a second study, on human thymus T cells. That report notes: The donors were infants in Finland with congenital heart defects, otherwise immunologically healthy. Resections that were taken during corrective heart surgery supplied the thymus tissue. Gene usage for V and J segments appeared biased in thymic and blood repertoires. Thymic repertoires from unrelated individuals overlapped highly, related research reported.

This receptor was identified in a boy younger than two with a congenital heart defect. The V and J genes are TRBV10-3 and TRBJ1-5; no definite D call. Material for sequencing was thymocytes. The CDR3 nucleotides read TGTGCCATCAGTGAGTCTGAGATCGTGGGCAATCAGCCCCAGCATTTT. It specifies CAISESEIVGNQPQHF.